The 27 T cell receptor beta chains listed next were all sequenced from one sample in a study of blood T cell repertoires in COVID-19. The data were produced by immunoSEQ multiplex PCR, yet TCRdb's version contains in-frame clones alone and is incomplete. The sample lists about 260,000 clones, around nine tenths occurring once. Material: peripheral blood. Receptors originate from a man aged 35 to 55 with active or convalescent COVID-19.

The rearrangement uses TRBV28 and TRBJ2-7; TRBD2 agrees at 9 bases. The germline gives CDR1 MDHEN, CDR2 SYDVKM. Trimming removed 5 bases from V and 6 bases from J; junction bases left unmatched: 5. The CDR3 is made up of 13 amino acids. CDR3 loop: CASSLFSGSEQYF. In nucleotides, the CDR3 is TGTGCCAGCAGTCTCTTTAGCGGGAGCGAGCAGTACTTC. The whole variable domain, filled in from reference TRBV28 and TRBJ2-7, reads DVKVTQSSRYLVKRTGEKVFLECVQDMDHENMFWYRQDPGLGLRLIYFSYDVKMKEKGDIPEGYSVSREKKERFSLILESASTNQTSMYLCASSLFSGSEQYFGPGTRLTVT.

The chain combines TRBV7-9 with TRBJ2-1, with 10 bases matching TRBD2. Per germline, CDR1 SEHNR and CDR2 FQNEAQ (reference sequence). V lost 5 bases, J lost 6 bases, and 4 bases stayed unmatched. The CDR3 runs 14 residues. The CDR3 DNA sequence: TGTGCCAGCAGCCCCTGGACTAGCGGCAATGAGCAGTTCTTC. This translates into CASSPWTSGNEQFF.

J is TRBJ2-1 and V is TRBV18; D call uncertain. The CDR3 consists of 12 residues. Trimming left V 6 bases short and J 7 bases short, with 10 bases between. Germline CDR1 reads KGHSH; CDR2 reads LQKENI. Here the CDR3 reads CASSPSRNEQFF. The CDR3 nucleotides are TGTGCCAGCTCCCCATCTAGGAATGAGCAGTTCTTC.

J is TRBJ2-7 and V is TRBV28, with TRBD1 identical over 9 bases. CDR1 is MDHEN and CDR2 is SYDVKM in the germline V gene. The CDR3 extends over 15 amino acids. V was clipped by 5 bases and J by 9 bases; unmatched bases: 14. DNA for the CDR3: TGTGCCAGCAGTGCAGCCGGGACAGGGACGATGAGGCAGTACTTC. Encoded protein: CASSAAGTGTMRQYF.

The chain employs TRBV12-3 or TRBV12-4 and TRBJ2-5, with TRBD2 as a possible D gene (5 bases). The CDR3 runs 13 residues. The V and J ends lost 2 bases and 5 bases respectively, with 9 bases between them. CDR3 in amino acids: CASSLRGYETQYF. The CDR3 DNA sequence: TGTGCCAGCAGTTTAAGAGGGTATGAGACCCAGTACTTC.

The chain joins TRBV24-1 to TRBJ2-7; tentatively, D is TRBD2 (6 bases). The V end lost 2 bases, the J end lost 7 bases, and 17 bases lay between the germline ends. Germline lookup yields CDR1 KGHDR and CDR2 SFDVKD. The CDR3 has 15 amino acids. The CDR3 DNA sequence: TGTGCCACCAGTGATTCAAGATTGTTGCGGGGAGAGCAGTACTTC. Its translation is CATSDSRLLRGEQYF.

The J gene is TRBJ2-3, the V gene TRBV5-1, with D unresolved. The CDR3 has 15 amino acids. The ends were cut back, 4 bases at V and 3 bases at J, with 15 bases in the middle. Germline CDR1 SGHRS, CDR2 YFSETQ. CDR3: CASSPSGRPTDTQYF. The DNA of the CDR3 is TGCGCCAGCAGCCCATCCGGCAGGCCGACAGATACGCAGTATTTT.

V usage is TRBV3-1 (or the pseudogene TRBV3-2) and J usage is TRBJ2-1; 10 nucleotides agree with TRBD2. The CDR3 spans 16 residues. The germline V gene encodes CDR1 LGHDT and CDR2 YNNKEL (reference sequence). V lost 3 bases and J lost 7; bases outside the gene matches: 9. In DNA, the CDR3 is TGTGCCAGCAGCCACCGAGGAGCGGGGGGGCTAAATGAGCAGTTCTTC. Translated: CASSHRGAGGLNEQFF.

The chain uses TRBV6-4 and TRBJ2-2; 8 nucleotides match TRBD2. Per the germline V gene, CDR1 is MRHNA and CDR2 is SNTAGT. The length of the CDR3 is 14 residues. The J segment lost 1 base and the V segment lost 8 bases, leaving 3 bases of the junction unmatched. CDR3 in DNA: TGTGCCAGCTCACGGGGGGGGAACACCGGGGAGCTGTTTTTT. Its protein product is CASSRGGNTGELFF.

J is TRBJ1-2 and V is TRBV10-1, with 7 positions matching TRBD1. The CDR3 is made up of 14 amino acids. The germline gives CDR1 WNHNN, CDR2 SYGVQD (reference sequence). The V segment lost 6 bases and the J segment 8 bases; nucleotides outside the gene matches: 12. Here the CDR3 reads CASSADRLVGGYTF. The DNA of the CDR3 is TGCGCCAGCAGCGCGGACAGGCTGGTCGGCGGCTACACCTTC.

The rearrangement joins TRBV2 to TRBJ1-1, with TRBD1 matching over 8 bases. The CDR3 is 14 amino acids. V lost 5 bases to trimming and J lost 4 bases; unmatched junction nucleotides: 6. Germline assignment: CDR1 SNHLY and CDR2 FYNNEI. CDR3 bases: TGTGCCAGCAGTATACAGGGGGAGACCACTGAAGCTTTCTTT. The encoded protein is CASSIQGETTEAFF.

This clone was seen at least ten times. J is TRBJ1-1 and V is TRBV28; tentative D call: TRBD1 (5 bases). V lost 3 bases and J 7 bases, leaving 15 bases between the germline ends. Germline V lookup: CDR1 MDHEN, CDR2 SYDVKM. The CDR3 contains 14 residues. The DNA for the CDR3 is TGTGCCAGCAGTTTGGGGCCCCAGACCCTTGAAGCTTTCTTT. Protein: CASSLGPQTLEAFF. The full variable domain, its missing parts supplied by reference TRBV28 and TRBJ1-1, is DVKVTQSSRYLVKRTGEKVFLECVQDMDHENMFWYRQDPGLGLRLIYFSYDVKMKEKGDIPEGYSVSREKKERFSLILESASTNQTSMYLCASSLGPQTLEAFFGQGTRLTVV.

V is TRBV15 and J is TRBJ1-6; no definite D call. Germline assignment: CDR1 LNHNV and CDR2 YYDKDF (reference sequence). The CDR3 runs 12 residues. Between the trimmed V and J ends, which lost 4 bases and 7 bases, there was a span of 5 bases. The CDR3 region is CATSTGNSPLHF. CDR3 sequence (DNA): TGTGCCACCAGCACGGGAAATTCACCCCTCCACTTT. Full variable domain (remainder filled in from reference TRBV15 and TRBJ1-6): DAMVIQNPRYQVTQFGKPVTLSCSQTLNHNVMYWYQQKSSQAPKLLFHYYDKDFNNEADTPDNFQSRRPNTSFCFLDIRSPGLGDTAMYLCATSTGNSPLHFGNGTRLTVT.

The J gene is TRBJ1-2, the V gene TRBV7-2; 7 bases match TRBD1. The CDR3 totals 13 residues. Per germline, CDR1 SGHTA and CDR2 FQGNSA. The V and J ends lost 5 bases and 4 bases, in that order; junction bases with no gene match: 4. CDR3 loop: CASSRGQSYGYTF. The CDR3 bases are TGTGCCAGCAGCCGGGGACAGAGCTATGGCTACACCTTC.

As DNA, the CDR3 is TGTGCCAGCAGTCGAGCGATCGGAAACACCATATATTTT. The encoded protein is CASSRAIGNTIYF. V is TRBV2 and J is TRBJ1-3; D gene ambiguous. V shed 5 bases and J shed 4 bases, with 9 bases lying between them. This CDR3 spans 13 amino acids. Germline assignment: CDR1 SNHLY and CDR2 FYNNEI.

V and J are TRBV30 and TRBJ2-2, with a tentative D call TRBD2 (5 bases). The CDR3 spans 15 residues. The V and J ends lost 0 bases and 7 bases respectively, with 15 bases between them. The germline V gene has CDR1 GTSNPN and CDR2 SVGIG (reference sequence). The CDR3 loop reads CAWSVYGVGGGELFF. The CDR3 DNA reads as TGTGCCTGGAGTGTATACGGGGTCGGCGGCGGGGAGCTGTTTTTT.

This chain connects TRBV30 to TRBJ1-2; tentatively, D is TRBD1 (6 bases). V was trimmed by 4 bases and J by 4 bases, leaving 16 bases between them. CDR1 and CDR2 from the germline V gene are GTSNPN and SVGIG (reference sequence). CDR3 length: 14 residues. In nucleotides, the CDR3 is TGTGCCTGGAACCCCCCAGGGGAGTTCTATGGCTACACCTTC. This sequence encodes CAWNPPGEFYGYTF. Drawing the rest from reference TRBV30 and TRBJ1-2, the complete variable domain is SQTIHQWPATLVQPVGSPLSLECTVEGTSNPNLYWYRQAAGRGLQLLFYSVGIGQISSEVPQNLSASRPQDRQFILSSKKLLLSDSGFYLCAWNPPGEFYGYTFGSGTRLTVV.

V gene TRBV10-2 combines with J gene TRBJ1-6; 9 bases agree with TRBD1. This CDR3 contains 13 residues. CDR1 WSHSY and CDR2 SAAADI come from the germline V gene. Germline trimming cut 10 bases from V and 9 bases from J; bases unmatched to any gene: 7. The CDR3 spells CATTGTGSSPLHF. CDR3 coding DNA: TGCGCCACAACCGGGACAGGGAGTTCACCCCTCCACTTT.

J is TRBJ1-6 and V is TRBV28; the match to TRBD1 covers 9 bases. From germline, CDR1 is MDHEN and CDR2 SYDVKM. The CDR3 covers 14 residues. The trim removed 5 bases at V and 12 bases at J, leaving 8 bases unmatched. CDR3 residues: CASSTGQGTRPLHF. Written as DNA, the CDR3 is TGTGCCAGCAGTACTGGACAGGGGACCCGACCCCTCCACTTT.

The chain employs TRBV7-2 and TRBJ2-7, with D maybe TRBD2 (6 bases). The ends were cut back, 1 base at V and 0 bases at J, with 10 bases in the middle. Per germline, CDR1 SGHTA and CDR2 FQGNSA. This CDR3 comprises 15 residues. This chain's CDR3 is CASSLGGDSSYEQYF. The CDR3 DNA reads TGTGCCAGCAGCTTAGGGGGGGATAGCTCCTACGAGCAGTACTTC.

This chain connects TRBV4-2 to TRBJ1-1; D gene unclear. Germline V CDR1 and CDR2: LGHNA, YNFKEQ. The CDR3 runs to 14 residues. Trimming cost V 4 bases and J 0 bases, with 9 bases left between them. Here the CDR3 DNA reads TGTGCCAGCAGCCCCTCGGAGGTGAACACTGAAGCTTTCTTT. Encoded protein: CASSPSEVNTEAFF.

J is TRBJ1-5 and V is TRBV15; no definite D call. Germline V gives CDR1 LNHNV, CDR2 YYDKDF (reference sequence). The CDR3 consists of 15 residues. V lost 2 bases and J 6 bases, leaving 14 bases between the germline ends. The chain's CDR3 is CATSRQGRGGQPQHF. CDR3 DNA: TGTGCCACCAGCAGACAAGGCCGGGGTGGTCAGCCCCAGCATTTT.

In this sample, this clone turned up a few times. The chain combines TRBV6-5 with TRBJ2-7; possibly TRBD1 for D (7 bases). CDR3 length: 13 residues. V shed 7 bases and J shed 7 bases, with 17 bases lying between them. Germline-derived CDR1 and CDR2 are MNHEY and SVGAGI. The CDR3 DNA reads as TGTGCCAGCAACCGATTACAGGGGAGGGAGCAGTACTTC. Translation: CASNRLQGREQYF.

Comments on this clone: The sample has other DNA sequences that encode this CDR3 too. The chain employs TRBV5-1 and TRBJ2-7, with D perhaps TRBD2 (5 bases). This CDR3 is 11 amino acids long. The V end lost 0 bases, the J end lost 7 bases, and 5 bases lay between the germline ends. Germline CDR1 reads SGHRS; CDR2 reads YFSETQ. The CDR3 DNA is TGCGCCAGCAGCTTGGGGAGGGAGCAGTACTTC. It codes for CASSLGREQYF.

This chain links TRBV15 with TRBJ1-4; 7 bases fit TRBD1. CDR1 is LNHNV and CDR2 is YYDKDF in the germline V gene (reference sequence). With 1 base clipped from V and 6 bases from J, the junction kept 2 bases outside the gene matches. This CDR3 is 14 amino acids long. The CDR3: CATSRGQGDEKLFF. The CDR3 DNA sequence: TGTGCCACCAGCAGAGGGCAGGGGGATGAAAAACTGTTTTTT.

This chain uses TRBV15 with TRBJ1-1; D is ambiguous. V shed 4 bases and J shed 2 bases, with 8 bases lying between them. The CDR3 loop spans 13 amino acids. Germline V gene data show CDR1 as LNHNV and CDR2 as YYDKDF (reference sequence). The CDR3 spells CATSNGGNTEAFF. CDR3 nucleotides: TGTGCCACCAGCAACGGAGGAAACACTGAAGCTTTCTTT.

This chain connects TRBV19 to TRBJ2-1, with 7 bases that match TRBD2. This CDR3 contains 14 residues. Per the germline V gene, CDR1 is LNHDA and CDR2 is SQIVND (reference sequence). The J segment lost 6 bases and the V segment lost 7 bases, leaving 9 bases of the junction unmatched. The CDR3 protein is CASTPGWGGNEQFF. CDR3 in DNA: TGTGCCAGTACCCCTGGTTGGGGGGGCAATGAGCAGTTCTTC.